This T cell receptor beta chain was recovered during a study of identical twins. J lost 7 bases, V lost 5 bases, and 6 bases had no gene match. Germline CDR1 reads MNHNS; CDR2 reads SASEGT. The CDR3 runs to 14 residues. In its sample, this clonotype was seen many times. Via MiXCR, TCRdb re-called the 5' RACE reads, giving one row per CDR3 protein. Of around 100,000 distinct CDR3 sequences listed, about 6.1% are singletons. The chain joins TRBV6-1 to TRBJ1-4; 8 positions match TRBD1. The sequence derives from a woman aged 50 to 65 in good health. The sequenced sample consisted of memory T cells sorted from blood. The CDR3 coding sequence is TGTGCCAGCAGTCTACGACAGGGGTCTGAAAAACTGTTTTTT. Translated, it gives CASSLRQGSEKLFF.